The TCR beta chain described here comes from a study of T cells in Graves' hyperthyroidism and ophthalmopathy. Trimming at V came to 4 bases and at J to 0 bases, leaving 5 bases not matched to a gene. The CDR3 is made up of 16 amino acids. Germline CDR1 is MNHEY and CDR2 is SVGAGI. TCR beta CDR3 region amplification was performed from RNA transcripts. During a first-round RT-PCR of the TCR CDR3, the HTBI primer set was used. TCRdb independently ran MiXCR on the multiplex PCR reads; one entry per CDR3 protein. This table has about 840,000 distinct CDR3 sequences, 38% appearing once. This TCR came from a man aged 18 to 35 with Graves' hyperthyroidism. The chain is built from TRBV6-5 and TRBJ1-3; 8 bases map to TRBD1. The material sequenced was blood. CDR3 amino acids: CASSWTGMSSGNTIYF. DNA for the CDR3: TGTGCCAGCAGTTGGACAGGGATGAGCTCTGGAAACACCATATATTTT.